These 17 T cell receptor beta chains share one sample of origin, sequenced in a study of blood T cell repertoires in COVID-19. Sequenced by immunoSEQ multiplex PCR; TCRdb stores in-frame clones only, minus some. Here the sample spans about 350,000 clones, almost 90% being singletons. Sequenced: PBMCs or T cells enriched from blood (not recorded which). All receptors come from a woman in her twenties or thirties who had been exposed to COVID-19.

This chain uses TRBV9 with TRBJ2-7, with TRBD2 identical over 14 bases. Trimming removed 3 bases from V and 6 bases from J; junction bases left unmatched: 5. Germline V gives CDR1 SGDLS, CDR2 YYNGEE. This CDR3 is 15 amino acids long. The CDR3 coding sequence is TGTGCCAGCAGCGAAACCGGGACTAGCGGGAGCGAGCAGTACTTC. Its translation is CASSETGTSGSEQYF.

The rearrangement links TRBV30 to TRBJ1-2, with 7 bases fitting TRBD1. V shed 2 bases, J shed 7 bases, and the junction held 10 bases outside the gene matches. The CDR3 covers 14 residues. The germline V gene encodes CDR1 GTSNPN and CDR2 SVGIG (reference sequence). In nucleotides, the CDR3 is TGTGCCTGGAGTTACTCCAACAGGGGACCTGGCTACACCTTC. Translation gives CAWSYSNRGPGYTF. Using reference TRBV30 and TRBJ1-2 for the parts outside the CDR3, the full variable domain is SQTIHQWPATLVQPVGSPLSLECTVEGTSNPNLYWYRQAAGRGLQLLFYSVGIGQISSEVPQNLSASRPQDRQFILSSKKLLLSDSGFYLCAWSYSNRGPGYTFGSGTRLTVV.

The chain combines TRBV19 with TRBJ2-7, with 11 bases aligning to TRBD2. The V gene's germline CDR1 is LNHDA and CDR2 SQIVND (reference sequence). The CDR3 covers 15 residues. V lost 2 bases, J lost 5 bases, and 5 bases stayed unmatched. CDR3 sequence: CASSISSGRTDEQYF. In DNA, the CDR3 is TGTGCCAGTAGTATATCTAGCGGGAGGACCGACGAGCAGTACTTC. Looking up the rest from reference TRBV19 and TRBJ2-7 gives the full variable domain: DGGITQSPKYLFRKEGQNVTLSCEQNLNHDAMYWYRQDPGQGLRLIYYSQIVNDFQKGDIAEGYSVSREKKESFPLTVTSAQKNPTAFYLCASSISSGRTDEQYFGPGTRLTVT.

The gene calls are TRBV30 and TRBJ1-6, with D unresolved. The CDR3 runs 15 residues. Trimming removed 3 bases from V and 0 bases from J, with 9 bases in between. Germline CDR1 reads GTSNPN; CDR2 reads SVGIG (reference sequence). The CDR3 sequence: CAWRGSNSYNSPLHF. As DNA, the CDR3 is TGTGCCTGGAGGGGGAGTAACTCCTATAATTCACCCCTCCACTTT.

The CDR3 is CASGPDTRTQYF. DNA for the CDR3: TGTGCCAGCGGTCCCGATACTAGGACCCAGTACTTC. This rearrangement joins TRBV12-3 or TRBV12-4 to TRBJ2-5; tentatively, D is TRBD2 (5 bases). The CDR3 consists of 12 residues. V was shortened by 8 bases and J by 7 bases, with 14 bases between the two germline ends.

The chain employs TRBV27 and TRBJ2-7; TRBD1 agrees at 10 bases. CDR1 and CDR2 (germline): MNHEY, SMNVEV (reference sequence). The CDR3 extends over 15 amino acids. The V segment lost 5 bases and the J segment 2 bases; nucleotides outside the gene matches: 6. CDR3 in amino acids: CASSPGQGMAYEQYF. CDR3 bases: TGTGCCAGCAGTCCGGGACAGGGGATGGCCTACGAGCAGTACTTC.

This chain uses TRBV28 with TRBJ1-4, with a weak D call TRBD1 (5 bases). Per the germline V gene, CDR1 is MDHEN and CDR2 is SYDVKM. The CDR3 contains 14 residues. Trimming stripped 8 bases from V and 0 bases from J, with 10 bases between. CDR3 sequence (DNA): TGTGCCAGCGGCGACAGAACAACTAATGAAAAACTGTTTTTT. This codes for CASGDRTTNEKLFF.

The CDR3, as DNA: TGTGCTAGTGGGCCGAAAAGCCTAGCGGGAACGTCTGAACTATACAATGAGCAGTTCTTC. Amino acids: CASGPKSLAGTSELYNEQFF. The chain combines TRBV12-5 with TRBJ2-1, with 9 nucleotides matching TRBD2. With V trimmed by 6 bases and J by 4 bases, 22 bases remained unmatched. Germline assignment: CDR1 LGHNT and CDR2 FRNRAP. The CDR3 spans 20 residues.

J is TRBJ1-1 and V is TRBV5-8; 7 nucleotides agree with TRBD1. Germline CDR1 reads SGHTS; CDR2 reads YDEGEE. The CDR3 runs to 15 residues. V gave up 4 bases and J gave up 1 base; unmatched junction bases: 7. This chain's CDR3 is CASSEDRRWNTEAFF. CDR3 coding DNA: TGTGCCAGCAGCGAGGACAGGCGGTGGAACACTGAAGCTTTCTTT.

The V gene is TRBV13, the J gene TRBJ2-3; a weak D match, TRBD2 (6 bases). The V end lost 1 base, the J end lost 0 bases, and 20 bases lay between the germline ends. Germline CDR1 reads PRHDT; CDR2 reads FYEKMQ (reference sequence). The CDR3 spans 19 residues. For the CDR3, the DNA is TGTGCCAGCAGCTTAGATAGCGGAGACGCCGCGGGGAGCACAGATACGCAGTATTTT. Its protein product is CASSLDSGDAAGSTDTQYF.

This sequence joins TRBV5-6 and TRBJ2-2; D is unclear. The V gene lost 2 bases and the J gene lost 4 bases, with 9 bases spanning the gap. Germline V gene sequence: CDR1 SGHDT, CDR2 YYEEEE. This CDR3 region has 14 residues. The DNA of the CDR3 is TGTGCCAGCAGCTTAGCCCAGCGCACCGGGGAGCTGTTTTTT. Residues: CASSLAQRTGELFF.

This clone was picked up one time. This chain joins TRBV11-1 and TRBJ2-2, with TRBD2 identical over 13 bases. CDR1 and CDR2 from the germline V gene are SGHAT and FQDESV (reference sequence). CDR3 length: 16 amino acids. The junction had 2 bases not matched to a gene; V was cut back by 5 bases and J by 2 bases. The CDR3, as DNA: TGTGCCAGCAGCCAGGGACTAGCGGGAAACACCGGGGAGCTGTTTTTT. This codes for CASSQGLAGNTGELFF.

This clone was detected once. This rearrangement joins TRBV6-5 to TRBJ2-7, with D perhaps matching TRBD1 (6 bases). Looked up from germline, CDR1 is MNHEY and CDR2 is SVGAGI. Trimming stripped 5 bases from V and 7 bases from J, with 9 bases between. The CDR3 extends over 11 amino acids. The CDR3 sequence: CASSLGTEQYF. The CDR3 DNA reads TGTGCCAGCAGTCTTGGGACAGAGCAGTACTTC.

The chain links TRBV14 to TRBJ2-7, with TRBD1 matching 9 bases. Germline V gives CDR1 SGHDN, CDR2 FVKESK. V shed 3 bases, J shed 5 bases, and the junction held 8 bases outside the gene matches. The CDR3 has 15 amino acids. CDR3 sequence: CASSQDRGIVDEQYF. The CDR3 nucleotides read TGTGCCAGCAGCCAGGACAGGGGCATAGTGGACGAGCAGTACTTC.

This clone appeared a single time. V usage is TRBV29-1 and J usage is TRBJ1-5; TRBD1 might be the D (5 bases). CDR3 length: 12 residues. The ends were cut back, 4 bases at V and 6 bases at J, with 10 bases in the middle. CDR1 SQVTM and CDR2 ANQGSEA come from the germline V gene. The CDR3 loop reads CSVAFQGQPQHF. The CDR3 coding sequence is TGCAGCGTTGCGTTTCAGGGTCAGCCCCAGCATTTT.

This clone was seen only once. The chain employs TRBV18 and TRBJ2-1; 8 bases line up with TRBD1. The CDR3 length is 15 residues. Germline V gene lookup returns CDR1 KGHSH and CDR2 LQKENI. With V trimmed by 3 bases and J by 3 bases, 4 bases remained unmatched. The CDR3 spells CASSPGDRGYNEQFF. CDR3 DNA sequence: TGTGCCAGCTCACCGGGAGACAGGGGCTACAATGAGCAGTTCTTC.

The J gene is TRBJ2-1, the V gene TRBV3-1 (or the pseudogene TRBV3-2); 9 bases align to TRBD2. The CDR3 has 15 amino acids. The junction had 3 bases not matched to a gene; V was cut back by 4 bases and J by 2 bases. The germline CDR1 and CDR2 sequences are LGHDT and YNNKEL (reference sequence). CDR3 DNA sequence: TGTGCCAGCAGCCCCCCTAGCGGGGCCTACAATGAGCAGTTCTTC. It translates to CASSPPSGAYNEQFF.